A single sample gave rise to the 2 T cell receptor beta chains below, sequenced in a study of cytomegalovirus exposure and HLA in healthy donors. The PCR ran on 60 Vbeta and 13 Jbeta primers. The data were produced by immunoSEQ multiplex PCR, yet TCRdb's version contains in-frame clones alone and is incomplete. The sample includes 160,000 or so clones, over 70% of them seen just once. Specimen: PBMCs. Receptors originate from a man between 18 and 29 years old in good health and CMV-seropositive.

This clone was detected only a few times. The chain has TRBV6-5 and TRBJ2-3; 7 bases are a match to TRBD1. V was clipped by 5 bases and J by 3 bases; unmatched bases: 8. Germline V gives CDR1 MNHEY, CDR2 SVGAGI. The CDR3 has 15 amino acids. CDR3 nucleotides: TGTGCCAGCAGTCCGTGGGACAGTTCTACAGATACGCAGTATTTT. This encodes CASSPWDSSTDTQYF.

The CDR3 bases are TGTGCCAGCCCCCGGACACCACATAATTCACCCCTCCACTTT. It codes for CASPRTPHNSPLHF. The chain recombines TRBV21-1 with TRBJ1-6; the table gives TRBD1 as D, unverified against the DNA. TRBV21-1 is a pseudogene segment. The CDR3 contains 14 residues.